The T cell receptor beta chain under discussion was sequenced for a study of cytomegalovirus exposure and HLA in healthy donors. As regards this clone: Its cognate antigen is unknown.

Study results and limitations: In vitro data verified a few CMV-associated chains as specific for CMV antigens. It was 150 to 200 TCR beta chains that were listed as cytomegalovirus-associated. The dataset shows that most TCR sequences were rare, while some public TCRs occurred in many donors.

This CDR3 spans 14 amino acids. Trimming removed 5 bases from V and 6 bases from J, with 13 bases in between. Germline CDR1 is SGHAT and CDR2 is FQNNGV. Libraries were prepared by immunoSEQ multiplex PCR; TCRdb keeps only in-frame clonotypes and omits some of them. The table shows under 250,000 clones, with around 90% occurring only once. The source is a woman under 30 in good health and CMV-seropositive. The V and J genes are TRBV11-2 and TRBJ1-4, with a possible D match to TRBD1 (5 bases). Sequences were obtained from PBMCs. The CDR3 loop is CASSPQLRDEKLFF. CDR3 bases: TGTGCCAGCAGCCCACAGCTCAGGGATGAAAAACTGTTTTTT.